This T cell receptor (beta chain) emerged from a study of blood T cell repertoires in COVID-19. Overall study: T cells, B-cell-depleted T cells, or PBMCs supplied cDNA or gDNA.

The CDR3 loop spans 16 amino acids. The V and J ends lost 3 bases and 5 bases, in that order; junction bases with no gene match: 8. Germline V gives CDR1 ENHRY, CDR2 SYGVKD. Produced via immunoSEQ multiplex PCR; TCRdb's table is partial and in-frame only. This repertoire shows some 180,000 clones, 80% found once; its top ten account for roughly 14%. Participants were aged about 18 to 89 years from approximately 25 US areas. Clinical history as reported by participants underpinned cohort assignment. The sample was PBMCs or T cells enriched from blood (not recorded which). The chain uses TRBV10-3 and TRBJ2-1; TRBD1 matches 9 bases. The TCR originated in a man in his 60s who had been exposed to COVID-19. CDR3 sequence: CAISDPGQGADNEQFF. The CDR3 DNA reads as TGTGCCATCAGTGACCCGGGACAGGGTGCCGACAATGAGCAGTTCTTC.